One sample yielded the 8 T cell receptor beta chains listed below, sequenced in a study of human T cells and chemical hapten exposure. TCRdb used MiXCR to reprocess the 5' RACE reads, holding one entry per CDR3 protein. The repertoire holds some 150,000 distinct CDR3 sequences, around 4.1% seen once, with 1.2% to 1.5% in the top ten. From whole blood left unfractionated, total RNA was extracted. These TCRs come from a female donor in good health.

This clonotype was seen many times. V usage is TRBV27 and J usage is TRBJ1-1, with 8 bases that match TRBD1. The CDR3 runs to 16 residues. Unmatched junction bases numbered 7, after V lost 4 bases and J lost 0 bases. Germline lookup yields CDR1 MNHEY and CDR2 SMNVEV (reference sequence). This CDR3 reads CASSSGQGGMNTEAFF. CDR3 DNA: TGTGCCAGCAGTTCAGGACAGGGTGGAATGAACACTGAAGCTTTCTTT.

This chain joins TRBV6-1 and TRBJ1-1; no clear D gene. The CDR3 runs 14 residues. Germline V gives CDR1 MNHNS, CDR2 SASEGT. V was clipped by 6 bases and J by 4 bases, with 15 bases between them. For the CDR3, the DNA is TGTGCCAGCAGCCTACAGCCTCTAGGCACTGAAGCTTTCTTT. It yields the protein CASSLQPLGTEAFF.

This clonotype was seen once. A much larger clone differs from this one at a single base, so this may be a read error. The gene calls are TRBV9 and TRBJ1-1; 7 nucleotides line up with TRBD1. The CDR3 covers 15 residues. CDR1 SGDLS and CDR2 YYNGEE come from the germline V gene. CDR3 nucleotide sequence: TGTGCCAGCAGCGTAGGGGGACAGATAAACACTGTAGCTTTCTTT. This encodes CASSVGGQINTVAFF.

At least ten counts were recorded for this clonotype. The DNA for the CDR3 is TGTGCCAGCAGCCACCAAGAGACCCAGTACTTC. It specifies CASSHQETQYF. V usage is TRBV7-9 and J usage is TRBJ2-5; D unclear. Trimming removed 5 bases from V and 0 bases from J, with 1 base in between. CDR1 SEHNR and CDR2 FQNEAQ come from the germline V gene (reference sequence). The CDR3 has 11 residues. The whole variable domain, remainder taken from reference TRBV7-9 and TRBJ2-5, is DTGVSQNPRHKITKRGQNVTFRCDPISEHNRLYWYRQTLGQGPEFLTYFQNEAQLEKSRLLSDRFSAERPKGSFSTLEIQRTEQGDSAMYLCASSHQETQYFGPGTRLLVL.

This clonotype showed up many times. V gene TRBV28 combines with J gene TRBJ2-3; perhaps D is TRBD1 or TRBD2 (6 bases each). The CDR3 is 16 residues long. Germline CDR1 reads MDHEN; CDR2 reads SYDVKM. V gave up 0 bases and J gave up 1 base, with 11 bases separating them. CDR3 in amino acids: CASSLWGGEGTDTQYF. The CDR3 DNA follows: TGTGCCAGCAGTTTATGGGGGGGCGAGGGCACAGATACGCAGTATTTT.

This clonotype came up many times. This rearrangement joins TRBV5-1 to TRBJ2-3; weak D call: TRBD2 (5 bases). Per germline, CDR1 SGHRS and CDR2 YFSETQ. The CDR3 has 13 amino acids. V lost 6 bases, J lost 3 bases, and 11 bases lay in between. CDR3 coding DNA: TGCGCCAGCAATCCGGGAACAACAGATACGCAGTATTTT. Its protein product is CASNPGTTDTQYF.

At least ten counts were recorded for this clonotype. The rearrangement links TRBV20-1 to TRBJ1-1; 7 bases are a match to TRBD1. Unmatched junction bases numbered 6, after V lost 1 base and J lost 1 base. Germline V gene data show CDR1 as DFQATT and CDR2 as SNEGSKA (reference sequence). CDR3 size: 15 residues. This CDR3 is CSARAPGQPNTEAFF. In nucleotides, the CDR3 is TGCAGTGCTAGAGCTCCGGGACAGCCGAACACTGAAGCTTTCTTT.

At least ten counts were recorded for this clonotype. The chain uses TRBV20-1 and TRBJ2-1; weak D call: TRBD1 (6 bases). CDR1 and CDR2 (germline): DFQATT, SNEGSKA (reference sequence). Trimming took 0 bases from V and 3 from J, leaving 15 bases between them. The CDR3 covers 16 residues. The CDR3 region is CSARDRIRGFYNEQFF. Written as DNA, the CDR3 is TGCAGTGCTAGAGATCGTATCAGGGGTTTCTACAATGAGCAGTTCTTC.